These T cell receptor beta chains were read from a single sample in a study of blood T cell repertoires in COVID-19. Assay used: immunoSEQ multiplex PCR; TCRdb lists only in-frame clones, some missing. The data show about 85,000 clones, roughly 87% seen once. Sequencing input: peripheral blood. Receptors originate from a middle-aged man with acute or convalescent COVID-19. Each CDR3 is given with its conserved first and last residue. D genes are given only for firm matches. Only some rows state a clone size, as once, few, many or a class for expanded clones.

CDR3nt,CDR3aa,d_gene,j_gene,len,v_gene,abundance
TGCGCCAGCAGCCAAGAAGTTGGGACGGGGGCCTACAATGAGCAGTTCTTC,CASSQEVGTGAYNEQFF,-,TRBJ2-1,17,TRBV4-3,-
TGTGCCACCAGGGTCTATTATAGCAATCAGCCCCAGCATTTT,CATRVYYSNQPQHF,-,TRBJ1-5,14,TRBV24-1,-
TGTGCCACCAGTGATTTAGAGGATAATATGAACACTGAAGCTTTCTTT,CATSDLEDNMNTEAFF,-,TRBJ1-1,16,TRBV24-1,-
TGTGCCAGCAGACTGGATAGCCGTGGGGGGAATGAGCAGTTCTTC,CASRLDSRGGNEQFF,-,TRBJ2-1,15,TRBV6-5,-
TGTGCCAGCAGTTTCCTGGGACGGGAGGACACTGAAGCTTTCTTT,CASSFLGREDTEAFF,-,TRBJ1-1,15,TRBV28,once
TGTGCCAGCAGCCAATTTAGGGACTCTTCCTCCTACAATGAGCAGTTCTTC,CASSQFRDSSSYNEQFF,-,TRBJ2-1,17,TRBV3-1/TRBV3-2,-
TGTGCCAGCAGCCAATCCCTCGTGCAGCCCCAGCATTTT,CASSQSLVQPQHF,-,TRBJ1-5,13,TRBV3-1/TRBV3-2,-
TGTGCCAGCAGCGTGAGGGCGAACTATGGCTACACCTTC,CASSVRANYGYTF,-,TRBJ1-2,13,TRBV9,-
TGTGCCAGCAGTGGGACAGGGGGACAAGACACTGAAGCTTTCTTT,CASSGTGGQDTEAFF,TRBD1,TRBJ1-1,15,TRBV2,-
TGTGCCAGTAGTATACGTAGCGGGACAAGCACAGATACGCAGTATTTT,CASSIRSGTSTDTQYF,TRBD2,TRBJ2-3,16,TRBV19,few
TGTGCCAGCAGTTACAGGACAGGGGGCACCGGGGAGCTGTTTTTT,CASSYRTGGTGELFF,TRBD1,TRBJ2-2,15,TRBV6-5,-
TGTGCCAGCAGTGAAGCCATTGTAGCCATGCCCTACGAGCAGTACTTC,CASSEAIVAMPYEQYF,-,TRBJ2-7,16,TRBV6-1,-
TGTGCCAGCAGCCCCAGACAAACGAACACTGAAGCTTTCTTT,CASSPRQTNTEAFF,-,TRBJ1-1,14,TRBV11-2,-
TGTGCCAGCAGGGACGCGGGACAGGGGTTTTACGAGCAGTACTTC,CASRDAGQGFYEQYF,TRBD1,TRBJ2-7,15,TRBV6-5,-
TGTGCCAGCGGACCGGGGAGTACGGAGACCCAGTACTTC,CASGPGSTETQYF,-,TRBJ2-5,13,TRBV19,-
TGCGCCAGCAGCTTGGAAGGCGGGGCGACTAACACCGGGGAGCTGTTTTTT,CASSLEGGATNTGELFF,-,TRBJ2-2,17,TRBV5-1,-
TGTGCCAGTAGTGACAGGGGGCTAACAGATACGCAGTATTTT,CASSDRGLTDTQYF,TRBD1,TRBJ2-3,14,TRBV19,-
TGTGCCAGCAGCCTGAGTATCCATGAGCAGTTCTTC,CASSLSIHEQFF,-,TRBJ2-1,12,TRBV28,-
TGCGCCAGCAGCCAGACGGGACTAGCGGGGGGTCGGGATACGCAGTATTTT,CASSQTGLAGGRDTQYF,TRBD2,TRBJ2-3,17,TRBV4-3,once
TGTGCCAGCAGTGAACTCGGGACAGGGGGCGCCTGGGATGGCTACACCTTC,CASSELGTGGAWDGYTF,TRBD1,TRBJ1-2,17,TRBV25-1,-
TGTGCCAGCAGCCGGGTGAACACAGATACGCAGTATTTT,CASSRVNTDTQYF,-,TRBJ2-3,13,TRBV28,-
TGTGCCAGCTCACCGAAGGTAGCGGGAGGGGAGCAGTTCTTC,CASSPKVAGGEQFF,TRBD2,TRBJ2-1,14,TRBV18,-
TGTGCCAGCAGCATCGGGACTGGAACCTACAATGAGCAGTTCTTC,CASSIGTGTYNEQFF,-,TRBJ2-1,15,TRBV5-6,-
TGTGCCAGCAGCTCGACCGGGAGCTCCTACAATGAGCAGTTCTTC,CASSSTGSSYNEQFF,-,TRBJ2-1,15,TRBV7-2,-
TGTGCCAGCTCACAACAACAGGGGGCTGCACCCCTCCACTTT,CASSQQQGAAPLHF,TRBD1,TRBJ1-6,14,TRBV18,-
TGCGCCAGCAGCCAAGACGGGGTCTCACCCCTCCACTTT,CASSQDGVSPLHF,-,TRBJ1-6,13,TRBV4-1,-